These T cell receptor beta chains were read from a single sample in a study of blood T cell repertoires in COVID-19. The protocol was immunoSEQ multiplex PCR, while the TCRdb copy is restricted to in-frame clones and leaves out a portion. The sample consists of around 290,000 clones, 80% to 95% of them appearing once. Input material: PBMCs or T cells enriched from blood (not recorded which). The source is a woman in her thirties who had recovered from COVID-19. Both conserved end residues are part of each CDR3. The D gene is left open where the match is weak. Part of the rows lack a size; the others show once, few, many or a class for expanded clones.

13	.	TRBJ1-5	TRBV30	.	CAWAGGSNQPQHF	TGTGCCTGGGCCGGGGGTAGCAATCAGCCCCAGCATTTT
14	.	TRBJ2-2	TRBV27	.	CASSLRLAAGELFF	TGTGCCAGCAGTTTACGGCTAGCAGCCGGGGAGCTGTTTTTT
14	.	TRBJ2-3	TRBV18	.	CASSPPARKDTQYF	TGTGCCAGCTCACCACCCGCGAGGAAAGATACGCAGTATTTT
14	.	TRBJ2-5	TRBV28	.	CASRPQGVQETQYF	TGTGCCAGCAGACCACAGGGTGTCCAAGAGACCCAGTACTTC
16	.	TRBJ1-6	TRBV4-1	.	CASSHLGAGGNSPLHF	TGCGCCAGCAGCCATTTAGGCGCGGGGGGGAATTCACCCCTCCACTTT
14	.	TRBJ1-1	TRBV27	.	CASSFRGHYTEAFF	TGTGCCAGCAGTTTCAGGGGACACTACACTGAAGCTTTCTTT
12	.	TRBJ1-2	TRBV10-3	.	CAIYTPNYGYTF	TGTGCCATTTATACTCCAAACTATGGCTACACCTTC
17	.	TRBJ1-2	TRBV4-3	.	CASSQDTSGQYNYGYTF	TGCGCCAGCAGCCAAGATACATCAGGGCAATATAACTATGGCTACACCTTC
16	once	TRBJ2-2	TRBV2	TRBD1	CASSKMTGGNTGELFF	TGTGCCAGCAGTAAAATGACAGGGGGAAACACCGGGGAGCTGTTTTTT
15	.	TRBJ1-1	TRBV11-2	.	CASSLIIRTNTEAFF	TGTGCCAGCAGCTTGATAATTAGAACGAACACTGAAGCTTTCTTT
15	.	TRBJ1-4	TRBV27	TRBD1	CASSRPGTGDEKLFF	TGTGCCAGCTCGAGACCCGGGACAGGGGATGAAAAACTGTTTTTT
15	.	TRBJ2-7	TRBV29-1	.	CSVEEGQGPSYEQYF	TGCAGCGTTGAAGAAGGGCAGGGCCCGTCCTACGAGCAGTACTTC
14	once	TRBJ2-7	TRBV19	TRBD1	CASSLGQGTYEQYF	TGTGCCAGTAGCTTGGGACAGGGAACCTACGAGCAGTACTTC